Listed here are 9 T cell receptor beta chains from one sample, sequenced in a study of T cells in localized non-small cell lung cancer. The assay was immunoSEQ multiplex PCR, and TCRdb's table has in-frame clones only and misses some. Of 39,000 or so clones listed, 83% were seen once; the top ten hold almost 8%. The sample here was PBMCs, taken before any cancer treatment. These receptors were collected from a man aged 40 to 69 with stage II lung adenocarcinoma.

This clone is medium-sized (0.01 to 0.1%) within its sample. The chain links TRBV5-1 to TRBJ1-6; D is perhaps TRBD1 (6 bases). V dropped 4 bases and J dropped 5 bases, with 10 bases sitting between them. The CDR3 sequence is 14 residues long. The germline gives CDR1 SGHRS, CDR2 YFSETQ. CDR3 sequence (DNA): TGCGCCAGCAGCCTTGGACAGAATAATTCACCCCTCCACTTT. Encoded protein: CASSLGQNNSPLHF.

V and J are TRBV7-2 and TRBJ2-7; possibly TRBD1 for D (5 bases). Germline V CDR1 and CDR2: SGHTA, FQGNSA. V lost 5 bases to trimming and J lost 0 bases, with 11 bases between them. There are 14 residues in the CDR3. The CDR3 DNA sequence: TGTGCCAGCAGCCTTGGGGCGTCCTCCTACGAGCAGTACTTC. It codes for CASSLGASSYEQYF.

Here the CDR3 DNA reads TGTGCCAGTAGGGTCGGTAATGAAAAACTGTTTTTT. Translation: CASRVGNEKLFF. The chain links TRBV19 to TRBJ1-4, with D hard to call. This CDR3 is built from 12 residues. With 6 bases removed from V and 4 bases from J, the gap between germline ends came to 6 bases. CDR1 LNHDA and CDR2 SQIVND come from the germline V gene (reference sequence).

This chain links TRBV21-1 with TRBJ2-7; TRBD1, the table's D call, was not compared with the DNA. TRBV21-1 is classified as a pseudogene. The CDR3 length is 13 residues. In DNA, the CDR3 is TGTGCCAGCATCCGGACAGGTTCCTACGAGCAGTACTTC. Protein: CASIRTGSYEQYF.

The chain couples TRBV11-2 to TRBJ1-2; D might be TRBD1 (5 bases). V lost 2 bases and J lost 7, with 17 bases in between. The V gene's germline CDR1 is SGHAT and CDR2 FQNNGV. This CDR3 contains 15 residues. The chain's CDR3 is CASSLTLGPGGGYTF. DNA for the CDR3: TGTGCCAGCAGCTTAACGTTGGGTCCGGGGGGTGGCTACACCTTC.

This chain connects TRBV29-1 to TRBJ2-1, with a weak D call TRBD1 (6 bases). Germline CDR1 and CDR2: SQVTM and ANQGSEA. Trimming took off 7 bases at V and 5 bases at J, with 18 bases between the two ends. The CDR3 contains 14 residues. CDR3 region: CSGEGTPRDNEQFF. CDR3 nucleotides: TGCAGCGGAGAGGGGACACCCCGTGACAATGAGCAGTTCTTC.

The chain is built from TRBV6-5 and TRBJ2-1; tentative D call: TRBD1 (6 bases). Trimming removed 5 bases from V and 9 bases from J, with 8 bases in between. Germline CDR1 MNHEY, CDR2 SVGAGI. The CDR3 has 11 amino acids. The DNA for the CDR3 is TGTGCCAGCAGTACAGGGATTGAGCAGTTCTTC. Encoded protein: CASSTGIEQFF.

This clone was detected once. The CDR3 DNA reads TGTGCCAGCAAGGGACAGGGATCCTATGGCTACACCTTC. This translates into CASKGQGSYGYTF. The chain is built from TRBV6-1 and TRBJ1-2, with TRBD1 matching over 9 bases. Germline V gene lookup returns CDR1 MNHNS and CDR2 SASEGT. The V gene end was trimmed by 7 bases and the J gene end by 4 bases; junction bases not matched to a gene: 4. The CDR3 extends over 13 amino acids.

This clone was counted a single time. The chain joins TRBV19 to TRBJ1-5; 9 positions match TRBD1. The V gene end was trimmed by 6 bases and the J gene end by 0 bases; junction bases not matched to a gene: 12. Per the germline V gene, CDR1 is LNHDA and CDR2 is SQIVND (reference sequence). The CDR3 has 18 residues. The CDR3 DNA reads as TGTGCCAGTAGCCAAGACCGGGACAGGGATTATAGCAATCAGCCCCAGCATTTT. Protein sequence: CASSQDRDRDYSNQPQHF.